What follows is one T cell receptor (beta chain) and its context. In the original analysis: Amplified reference gene primers provided the basis for estimating nucleated cell counts. Some clones are missing from TCRdb's copy, which holds only in-frame ones; the method was immunoSEQ multiplex PCR. V, J and clone size are taken as reported in that table, and D and trimming were inferred from the DNA itself. The table has 30,000 to 45,000 clones, about 85% seen once. This sample was included in a study of blood T cell repertoires in COVID-19. Study-level information: Collection of acute and convalescent COVID-19 samples took place in the United States, Italy and Spain. Sources were T cells, B-cell-depleted T cells, or PBMCs; the material itself was cDNA or gDNA.

Germline CDR1 is SGHTS and CDR2 is YDEGEE. The CDR3 contains 15 residues. Losses at the gene ends were 2 bases for V and 4 bases for J; bases not matched to a gene: 5. Specimen: peripheral blood. This TCR was sampled from a man of 80 years or more with active or convalescent COVID-19. The genes are TRBV5-8 and TRBJ2-1; 8 bases map to TRBD2. This CDR3 reads CASSFGLAAYNEQFF. The CDR3 DNA is TGTGCCAGCAGCTTCGGACTAGCTGCTTACAATGAGCAGTTCTTC.